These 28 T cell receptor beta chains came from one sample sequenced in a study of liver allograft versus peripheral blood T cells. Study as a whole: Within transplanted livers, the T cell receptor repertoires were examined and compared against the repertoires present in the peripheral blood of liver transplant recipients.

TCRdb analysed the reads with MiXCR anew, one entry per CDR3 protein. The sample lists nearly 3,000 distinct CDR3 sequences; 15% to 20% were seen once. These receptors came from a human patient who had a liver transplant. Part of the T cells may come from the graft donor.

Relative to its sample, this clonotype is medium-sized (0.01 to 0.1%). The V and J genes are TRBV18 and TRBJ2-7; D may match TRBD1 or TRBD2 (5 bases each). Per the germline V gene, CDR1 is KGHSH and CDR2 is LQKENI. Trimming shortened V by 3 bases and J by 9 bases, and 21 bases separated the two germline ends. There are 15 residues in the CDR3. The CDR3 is CASSPPGTLSEGQYF. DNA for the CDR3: TGTGCCAGCTCACCGCCTGGGACGCTCTCTGAGGGGCAGTACTTC.

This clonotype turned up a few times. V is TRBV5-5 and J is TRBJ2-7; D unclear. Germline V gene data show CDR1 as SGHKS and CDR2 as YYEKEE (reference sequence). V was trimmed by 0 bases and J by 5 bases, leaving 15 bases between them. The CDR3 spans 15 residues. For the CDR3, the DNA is TGTGCCAGCAGCTTGGGGGGTGGGCCTAGGGACGAGCAGTACTTC. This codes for CASSLGGGPRDEQYF.

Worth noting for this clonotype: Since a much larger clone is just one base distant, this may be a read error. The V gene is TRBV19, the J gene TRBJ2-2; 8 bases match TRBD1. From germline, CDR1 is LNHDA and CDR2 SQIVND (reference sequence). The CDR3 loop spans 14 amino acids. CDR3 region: CVSGQGAGTGELFF. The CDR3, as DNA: TGTGTCAGTGGCCAGGGGGCGGGCACCGGGGAGCTGTTTTTT.

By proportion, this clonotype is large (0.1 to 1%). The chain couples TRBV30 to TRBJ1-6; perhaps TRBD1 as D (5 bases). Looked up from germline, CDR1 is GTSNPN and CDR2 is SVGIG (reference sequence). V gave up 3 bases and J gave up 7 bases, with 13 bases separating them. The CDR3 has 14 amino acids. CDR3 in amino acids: CAWRDTERNSPLHF. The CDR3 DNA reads TGTGCCTGGAGGGACACAGAGAGGAATTCACCCCTCCACTTT.

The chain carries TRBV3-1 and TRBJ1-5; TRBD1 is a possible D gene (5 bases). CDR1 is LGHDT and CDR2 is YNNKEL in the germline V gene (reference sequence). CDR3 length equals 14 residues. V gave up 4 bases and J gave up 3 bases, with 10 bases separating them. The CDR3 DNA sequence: TGTGCCAGCAGCCGCGGGGCCTCCAATCAGCCCCAGCATTTT. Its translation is CASSRGASNQPQHF.

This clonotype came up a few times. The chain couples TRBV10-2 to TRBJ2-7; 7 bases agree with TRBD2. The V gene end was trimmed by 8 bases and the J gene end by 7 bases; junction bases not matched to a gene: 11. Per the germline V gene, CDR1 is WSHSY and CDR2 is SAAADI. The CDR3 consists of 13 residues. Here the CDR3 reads CASGAGPSGEQYF. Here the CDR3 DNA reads TGCGCCAGCGGAGCGGGACCCTCGGGAGAGCAGTACTTC.

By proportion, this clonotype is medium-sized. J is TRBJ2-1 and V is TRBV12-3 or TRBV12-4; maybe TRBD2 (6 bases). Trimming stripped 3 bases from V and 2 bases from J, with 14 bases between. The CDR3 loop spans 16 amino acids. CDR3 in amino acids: CASSFGVGGTYNEQFF. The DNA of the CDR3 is TGTGCCAGCAGTTTTGGGGTGGGAGGAACCTACAATGAGCAGTTCTTC.

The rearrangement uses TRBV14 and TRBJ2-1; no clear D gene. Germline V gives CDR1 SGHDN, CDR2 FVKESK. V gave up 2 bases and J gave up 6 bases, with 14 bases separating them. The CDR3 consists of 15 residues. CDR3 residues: CASSQMIAGGNEQFF. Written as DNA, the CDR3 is TGTGCCAGCAGCCAAATGATAGCCGGCGGCAATGAGCAGTTCTTC.

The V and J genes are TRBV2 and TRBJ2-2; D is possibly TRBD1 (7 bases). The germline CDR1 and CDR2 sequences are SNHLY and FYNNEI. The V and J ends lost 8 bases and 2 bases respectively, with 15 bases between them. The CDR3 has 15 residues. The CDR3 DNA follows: TGTGCCAGCGGAGGGACAGATAGTAACACCGGGGAGCTGTTTTTT. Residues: CASGGTDSNTGELFF.

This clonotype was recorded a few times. The DNA for the CDR3 is TGCAGTGCTAGAGATCCCATGGACACCTACGAGCAGTACTTC. Its translation is CSARDPMDTYEQYF. The V and J genes are TRBV20-1 and TRBJ2-7, with D possibly being TRBD1 (5 bases). This CDR3 is built from 14 residues. With 0 bases removed from V and 2 bases from J, the gap between germline ends came to 11 bases. Germline values: CDR1 DFQATT, CDR2 SNEGSKA (reference sequence).

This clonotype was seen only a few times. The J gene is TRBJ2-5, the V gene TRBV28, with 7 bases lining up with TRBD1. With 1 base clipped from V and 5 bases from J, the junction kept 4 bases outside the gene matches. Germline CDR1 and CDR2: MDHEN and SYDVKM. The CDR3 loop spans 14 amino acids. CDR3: CASSLSTGKETQYF. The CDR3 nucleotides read TGTGCCAGCAGTTTATCGACAGGGAAGGAGACCCAGTACTTC.

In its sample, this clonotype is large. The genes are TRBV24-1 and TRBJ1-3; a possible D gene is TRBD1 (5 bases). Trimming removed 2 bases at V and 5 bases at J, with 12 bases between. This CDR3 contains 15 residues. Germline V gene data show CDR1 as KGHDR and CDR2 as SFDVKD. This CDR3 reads CATSDSLDTRNTIYF. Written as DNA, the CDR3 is TGTGCCACCAGTGATTCCCTGGACACCAGAAACACCATATATTTT.

CDR3 nucleotide sequence: TGCAGTGCTAGAGAGTCCAGGCTGGGGACTGAAGCTTTCTTT. As protein: CSARESRLGTEAFF. V is TRBV20-1 and J is TRBJ1-1; no clear D. V lost 0 bases and J lost 5, with 13 bases in between. CDR1 is DFQATT and CDR2 is SNEGSKA in the germline V gene (reference sequence). The CDR3 consists of 14 residues.

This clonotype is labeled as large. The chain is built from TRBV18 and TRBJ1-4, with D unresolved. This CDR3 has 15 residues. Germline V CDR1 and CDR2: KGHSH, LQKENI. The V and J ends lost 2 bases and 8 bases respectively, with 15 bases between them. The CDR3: CASSPIVSREEKLFF. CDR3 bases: TGTGCCAGCTCACCAATTGTCAGTCGGGAGGAAAAACTGTTTTTT. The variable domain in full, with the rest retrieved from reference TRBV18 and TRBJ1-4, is NAGVMQNPRHLVRRRGQEARLRCSPMKGHSHVYWYRQLPEEGLKFMVYLQKENIIDESGMPKERFSAEFPKEGPSILRIQQVVRGDSAAYFCASSPIVSREEKLFFGSGTQLSVL.

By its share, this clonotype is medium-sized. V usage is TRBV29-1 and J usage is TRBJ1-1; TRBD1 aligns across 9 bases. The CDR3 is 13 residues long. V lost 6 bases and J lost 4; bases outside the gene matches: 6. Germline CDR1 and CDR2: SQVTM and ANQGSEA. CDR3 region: CSVTTGGITEAFF. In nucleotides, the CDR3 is TGCAGCGTAACTACAGGGGGCATCACTGAAGCTTTCTTT.

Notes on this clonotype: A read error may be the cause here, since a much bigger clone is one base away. CDR3 amino acids: CANTQGEGPKNYEQYF. The CDR3 DNA reads TGTGCCAACACCCAGGGGGAGGGCCCGAAGAACTACGAGCAGTACTTC. The rearrangement links TRBV18 to TRBJ2-7, with D possibly being TRBD1 or TRBD2 (7 bases each). The CDR3 length is 16 residues. The germline gives CDR1 KGHSH, CDR2 LQKENI. Between the trimmed V and J ends, which lost 10 bases and 3 bases, there was a span of 25 bases. The whole variable domain, remainder taken from reference TRBV18 and TRBJ2-7, is NAGVMQNPRHLVRRRGQEARLRCSPMKGHSHVYWYRQLPEEGLKFMVYLQKENIIDESGMPKERFSAEFPKEGPSILRIQQVVRGDSAAYFCANTQGEGPKNYEQYFGPGTRLTVT.

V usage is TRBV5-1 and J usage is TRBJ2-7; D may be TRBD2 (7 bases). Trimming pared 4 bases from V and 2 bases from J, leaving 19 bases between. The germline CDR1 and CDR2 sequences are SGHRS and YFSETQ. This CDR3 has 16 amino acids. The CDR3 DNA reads TGCGCCAGCAGCGGAACGCTCTCGGGGGGCCCCTACGAGCAGTACTTC. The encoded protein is CASSGTLSGGPYEQYF.

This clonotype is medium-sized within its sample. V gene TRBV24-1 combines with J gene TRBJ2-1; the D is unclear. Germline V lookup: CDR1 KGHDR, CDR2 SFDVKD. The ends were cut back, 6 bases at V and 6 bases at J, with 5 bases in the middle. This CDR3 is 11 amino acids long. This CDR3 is CATSRVNEQFF. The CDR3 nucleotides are TGTGCCACCAGTAGGGTCAATGAGCAGTTCTTC.

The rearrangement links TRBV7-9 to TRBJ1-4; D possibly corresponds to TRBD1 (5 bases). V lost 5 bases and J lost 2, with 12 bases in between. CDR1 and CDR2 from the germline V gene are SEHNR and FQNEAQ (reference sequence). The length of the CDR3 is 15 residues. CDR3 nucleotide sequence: TGTGCCAGCAGCAGCGCCGGGACTACTAATGAAAAACTGTTTTTT. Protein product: CASSSAGTTNEKLFF.

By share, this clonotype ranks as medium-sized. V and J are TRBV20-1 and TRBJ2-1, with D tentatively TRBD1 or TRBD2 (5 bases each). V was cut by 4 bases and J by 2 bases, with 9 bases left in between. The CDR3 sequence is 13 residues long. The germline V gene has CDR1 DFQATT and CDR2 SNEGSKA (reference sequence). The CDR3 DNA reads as TGCAGTGCTACGGTGGGACCCTACAATGAGCAGTTCTTC. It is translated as CSATVGPYNEQFF.

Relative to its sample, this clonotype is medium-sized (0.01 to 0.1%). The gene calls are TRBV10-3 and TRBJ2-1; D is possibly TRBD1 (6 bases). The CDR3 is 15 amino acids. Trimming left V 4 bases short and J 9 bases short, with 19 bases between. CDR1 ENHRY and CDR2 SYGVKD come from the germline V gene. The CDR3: CAISGGLGGRFEQFF. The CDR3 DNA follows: TGTGCCATCAGTGGGGGGCTAGGGGGAAGGTTTGAGCAGTTCTTC.

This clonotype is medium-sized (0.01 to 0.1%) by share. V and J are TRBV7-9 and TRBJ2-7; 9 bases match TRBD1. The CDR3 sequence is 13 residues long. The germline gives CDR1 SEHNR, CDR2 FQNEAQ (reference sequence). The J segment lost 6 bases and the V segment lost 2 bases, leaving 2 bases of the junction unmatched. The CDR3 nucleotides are TGTGCCAGCAGCTTAACAGGGGGCGGCGAGCAGTACTTC. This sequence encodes CASSLTGGGEQYF.

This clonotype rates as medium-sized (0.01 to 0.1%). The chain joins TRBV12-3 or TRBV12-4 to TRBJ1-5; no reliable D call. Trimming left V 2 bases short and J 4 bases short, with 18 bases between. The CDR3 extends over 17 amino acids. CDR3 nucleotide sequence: TGTGCCAGCAGTTTACTCATGTCCGATTCCGGGAATCAGCCCCAGCATTTT. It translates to CASSLLMSDSGNQPQHF.

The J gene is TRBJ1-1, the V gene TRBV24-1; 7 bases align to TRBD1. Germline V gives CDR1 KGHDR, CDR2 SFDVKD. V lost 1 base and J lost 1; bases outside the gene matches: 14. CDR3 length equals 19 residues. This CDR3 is CATSDLDGRQGVENTEAFF. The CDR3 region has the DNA TGTGCCACCAGTGATTTAGATGGGAGACAGGGCGTCGAGAACACTGAAGCTTTCTTT.

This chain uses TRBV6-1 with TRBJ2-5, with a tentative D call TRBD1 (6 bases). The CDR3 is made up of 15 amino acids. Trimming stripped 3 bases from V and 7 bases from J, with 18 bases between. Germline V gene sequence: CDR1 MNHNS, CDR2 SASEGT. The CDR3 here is CASSDRDRSRTTQYF. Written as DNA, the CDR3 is TGTGCCAGCAGTGACAGAGACAGGTCGAGAACGACCCAGTACTTC.

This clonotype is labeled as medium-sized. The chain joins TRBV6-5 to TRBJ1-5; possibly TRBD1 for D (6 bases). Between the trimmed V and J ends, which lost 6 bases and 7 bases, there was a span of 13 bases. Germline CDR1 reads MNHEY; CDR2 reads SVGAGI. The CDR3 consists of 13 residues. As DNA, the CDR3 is TGTGCCAGCAGAGGGGGTCGGGGCCAGCCCCAGCATTTT. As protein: CASRGGRGQPQHF.

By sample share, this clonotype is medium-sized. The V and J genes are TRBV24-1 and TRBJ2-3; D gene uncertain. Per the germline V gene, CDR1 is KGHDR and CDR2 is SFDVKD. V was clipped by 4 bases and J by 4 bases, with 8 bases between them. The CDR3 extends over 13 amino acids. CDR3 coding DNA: TGTGCCACCAGTGAAACAATCGCAGATACGCAGTATTTT. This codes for CATSETIADTQYF.

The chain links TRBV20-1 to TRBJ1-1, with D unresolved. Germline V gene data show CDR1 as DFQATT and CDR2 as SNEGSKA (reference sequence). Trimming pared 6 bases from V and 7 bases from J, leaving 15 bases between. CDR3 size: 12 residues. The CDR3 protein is CSAAGGRNEAFF. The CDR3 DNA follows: TGCAGTGCCGCAGGAGGGAGGAATGAAGCTTTCTTT.